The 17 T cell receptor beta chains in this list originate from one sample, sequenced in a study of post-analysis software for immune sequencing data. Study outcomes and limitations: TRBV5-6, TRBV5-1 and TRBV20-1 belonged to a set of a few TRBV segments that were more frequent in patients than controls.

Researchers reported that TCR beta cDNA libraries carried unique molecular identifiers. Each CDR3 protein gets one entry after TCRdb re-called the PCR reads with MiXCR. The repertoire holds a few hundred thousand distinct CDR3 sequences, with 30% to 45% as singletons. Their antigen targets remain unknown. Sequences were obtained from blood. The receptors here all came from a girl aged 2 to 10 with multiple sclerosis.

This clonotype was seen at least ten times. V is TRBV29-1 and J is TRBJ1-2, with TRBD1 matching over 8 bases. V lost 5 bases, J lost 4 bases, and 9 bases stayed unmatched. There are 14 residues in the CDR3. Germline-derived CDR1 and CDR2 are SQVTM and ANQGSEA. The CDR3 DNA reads TGCAGCGTTCCTAAAGACAGGGGACCCTATGGCTACACCTTC. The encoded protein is CSVPKDRGPYGYTF.

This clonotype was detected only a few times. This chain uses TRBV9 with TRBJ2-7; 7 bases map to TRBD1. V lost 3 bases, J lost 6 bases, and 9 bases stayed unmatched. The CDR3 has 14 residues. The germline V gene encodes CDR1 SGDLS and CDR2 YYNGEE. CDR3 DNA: TGTGCCAGCAGCGCCCCGCACAGGGGTGCCGAGCAGTACTTC. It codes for CASSAPHRGAEQYF.

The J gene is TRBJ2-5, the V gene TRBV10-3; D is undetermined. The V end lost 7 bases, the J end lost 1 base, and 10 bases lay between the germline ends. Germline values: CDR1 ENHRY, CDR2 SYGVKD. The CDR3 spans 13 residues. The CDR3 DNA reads TGTGCCATCAATGGCCGGGCCCAAGAGACCCAGTACTTC. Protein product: CAINGRAQETQYF.

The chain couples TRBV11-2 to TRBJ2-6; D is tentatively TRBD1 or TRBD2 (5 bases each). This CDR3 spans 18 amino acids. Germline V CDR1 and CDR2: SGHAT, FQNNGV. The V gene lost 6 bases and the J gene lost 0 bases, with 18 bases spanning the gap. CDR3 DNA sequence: TGTGCCAGCAGTTTGAGGACGGGACGCTCCTCTGGGGCCAACGTCCTGACTTTC. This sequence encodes CASSLRTGRSSGANVLTF.

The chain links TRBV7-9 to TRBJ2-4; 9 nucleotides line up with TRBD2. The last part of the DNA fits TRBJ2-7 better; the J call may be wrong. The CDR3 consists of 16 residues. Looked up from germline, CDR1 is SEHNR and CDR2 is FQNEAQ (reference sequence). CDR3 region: CASSLAGSGGTYEQYF. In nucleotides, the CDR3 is TGTGCCAGCAGCTTAGCAGGTAGCGGGGGAACCTACGAGCAGTACTTC.

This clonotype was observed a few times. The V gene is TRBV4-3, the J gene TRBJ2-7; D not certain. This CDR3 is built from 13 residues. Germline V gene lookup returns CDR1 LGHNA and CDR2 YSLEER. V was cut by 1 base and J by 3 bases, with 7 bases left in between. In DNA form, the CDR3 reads TGCGCCAGCAGCCAAGGTCTTATCTACGAGCAGTACTTC. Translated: CASSQGLIYEQYF.

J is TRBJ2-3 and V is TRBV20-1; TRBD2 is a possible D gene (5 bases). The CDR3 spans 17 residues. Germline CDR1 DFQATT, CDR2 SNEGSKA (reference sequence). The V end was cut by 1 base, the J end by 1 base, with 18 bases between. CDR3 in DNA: TGCAGTGCTAGAGTCCGGGGTGGTAGTACCCGCACAGATACGCAGTATTTT. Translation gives CSARVRGGSTRTDTQYF.

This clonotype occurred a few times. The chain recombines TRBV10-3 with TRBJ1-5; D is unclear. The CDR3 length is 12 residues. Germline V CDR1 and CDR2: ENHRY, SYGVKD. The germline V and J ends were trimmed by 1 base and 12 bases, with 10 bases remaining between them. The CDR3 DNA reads TGTGCCATCAGTGAGTTTCCCGGCCGCCAGCATTTT. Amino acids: CAISEFPGRQHF.

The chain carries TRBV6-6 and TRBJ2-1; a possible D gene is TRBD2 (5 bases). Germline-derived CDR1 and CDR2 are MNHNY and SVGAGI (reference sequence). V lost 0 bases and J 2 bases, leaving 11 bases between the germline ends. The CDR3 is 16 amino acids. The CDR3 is CASSYSMAEAYNEQFF. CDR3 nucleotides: TGTGCCAGCAGTTACTCGATGGCGGAGGCCTACAATGAGCAGTTCTTC.

This chain's CDR3 is CASSDTGWVSYEQYF. The CDR3 nucleotides read TGTGCCAGCAGTGATACAGGGTGGGTTTCGTACGAGCAGTACTTC. The chain couples TRBV2 to TRBJ2-7; D perhaps matches TRBD1 (6 bases). Trimming shortened V by 3 bases and J by 4 bases, and 16 bases separated the two germline ends. This CDR3 comprises 15 residues. From germline, CDR1 is SNHLY and CDR2 FYNNEI.

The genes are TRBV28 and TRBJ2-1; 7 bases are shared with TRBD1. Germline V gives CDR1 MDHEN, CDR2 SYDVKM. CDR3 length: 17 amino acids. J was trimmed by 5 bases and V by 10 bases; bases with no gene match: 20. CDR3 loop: CANAKGGAAVTDNEQFF. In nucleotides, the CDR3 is TGTGCCAACGCTAAAGGGGGCGCGGCAGTTACGGACAATGAGCAGTTCTTC.

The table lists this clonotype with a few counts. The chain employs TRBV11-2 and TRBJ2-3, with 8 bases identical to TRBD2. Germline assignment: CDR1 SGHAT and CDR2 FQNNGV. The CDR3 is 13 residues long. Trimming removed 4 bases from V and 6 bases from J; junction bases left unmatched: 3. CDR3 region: CASSYTGGDTQYF. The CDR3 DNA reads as TGTGCCAGCAGCTACACGGGGGGGGATACGCAGTATTTT.

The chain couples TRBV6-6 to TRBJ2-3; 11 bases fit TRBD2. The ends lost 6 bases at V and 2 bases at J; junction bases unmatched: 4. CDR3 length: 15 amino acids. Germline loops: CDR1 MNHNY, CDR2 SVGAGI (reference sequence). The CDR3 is CASSRGLAVTDTQYF. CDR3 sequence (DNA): TGTGCCAGCAGCCGGGGACTAGCGGTCACAGATACGCAGTATTTT.

CDR3 coding DNA: TGCAGTGCTAGTAGCCAGGGCCGCTACAATGAGCAGTTCTTC. Encoded protein: CSASSQGRYNEQFF. The V gene is TRBV20-1, the J gene TRBJ2-1; D possibly corresponds to TRBD1 (5 bases). The CDR3 contains 14 residues. Germline V CDR1 and CDR2: DFQATT, SNEGSKA (reference sequence). Trimming removed 3 bases at V and 3 bases at J, with 12 bases between.

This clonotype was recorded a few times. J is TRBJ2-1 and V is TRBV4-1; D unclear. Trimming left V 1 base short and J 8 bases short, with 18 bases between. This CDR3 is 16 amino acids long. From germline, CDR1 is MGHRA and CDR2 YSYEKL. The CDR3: CASSQGIGGLVYEQFF. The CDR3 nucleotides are TGCGCCAGCAGCCAAGGTATAGGCGGTCTAGTTTATGAGCAGTTCTTC.

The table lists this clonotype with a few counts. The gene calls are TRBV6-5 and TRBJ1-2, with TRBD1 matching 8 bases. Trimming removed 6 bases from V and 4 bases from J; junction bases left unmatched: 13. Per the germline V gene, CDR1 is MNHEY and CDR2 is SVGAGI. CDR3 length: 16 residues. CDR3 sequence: CASSPPIGQGLYGYTF. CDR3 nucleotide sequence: TGTGCCAGCAGCCCACCAATAGGACAGGGACTCTATGGCTACACCTTC.

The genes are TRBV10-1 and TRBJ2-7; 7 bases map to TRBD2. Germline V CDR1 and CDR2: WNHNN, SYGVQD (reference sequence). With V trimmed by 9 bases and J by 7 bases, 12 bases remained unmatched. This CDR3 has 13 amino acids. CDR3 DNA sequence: TGCGCCAGGTTAAGCGGGACGAGATGGGAGCAGTACTTC. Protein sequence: CARLSGTRWEQYF.